The source of this T cell receptor beta chain is a study of cytomegalovirus exposure and HLA in healthy donors. The table came from immunoSEQ multiplex PCR; TCRdb's copy has only in-frame clones and leaves some out. Altogether about 160,000 clones are present, roughly 86% being singletons, with the ten largest covering over 4%. CDR1 and CDR2 from the germline V gene are SGHTA and FQGTGA. This CDR3 has 16 amino acids. The trim removed 4 bases at V and 0 bases at J, leaving 8 bases unmatched. The J gene is TRBJ1-1, the V gene TRBV7-3; 7 positions agree with TRBD1. The sample consisted of PBMCs. The TCR originated in a man younger than 35 in good health and CMV-seropositive. CDR3 sequence: CASSSLGGQMNTEAFF. The CDR3 nucleotides read TGTGCCAGCAGCTCTCTGGGGGGACAGATGAACACTGAAGCTTTCTTT.